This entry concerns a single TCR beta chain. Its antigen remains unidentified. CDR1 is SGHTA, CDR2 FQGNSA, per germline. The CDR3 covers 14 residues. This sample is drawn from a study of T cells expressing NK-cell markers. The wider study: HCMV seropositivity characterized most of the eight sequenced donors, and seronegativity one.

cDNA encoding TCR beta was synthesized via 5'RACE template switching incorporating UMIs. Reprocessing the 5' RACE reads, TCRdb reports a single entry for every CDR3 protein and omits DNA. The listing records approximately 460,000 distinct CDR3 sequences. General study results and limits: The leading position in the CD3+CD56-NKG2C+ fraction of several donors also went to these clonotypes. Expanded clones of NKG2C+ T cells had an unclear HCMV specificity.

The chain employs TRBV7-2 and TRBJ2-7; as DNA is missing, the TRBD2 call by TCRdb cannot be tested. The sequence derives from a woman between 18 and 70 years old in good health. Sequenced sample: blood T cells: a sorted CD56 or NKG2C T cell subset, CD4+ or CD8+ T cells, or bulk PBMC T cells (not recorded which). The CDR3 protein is CASSLGADPYEQYF. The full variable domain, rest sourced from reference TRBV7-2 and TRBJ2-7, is GAGVSQSPSNKVTEKGKDVELRCDPISGHTALYWYRQSLGQGLEFLIYFQGNSAPDKSGLPSDRFSAERTGGSVSTLTIQRTQQEDSAVYLCASSLGADPYEQYFGPGTRLTVT.